This T cell receptor beta chain was captured in a study of blood T cells in healthy people across ages. Sample-barcoded 5' priming and a J-beta primer mix drove a second PCR of 7 to 11 cycles. TCRdb re-called the 5' RACE reads through MiXCR, storing one row per CDR3 protein. This sample yields about 930,000 distinct CDR3 sequences, of which under 35% are seen a single time; roughly 10% belongs to the top ten. Whole-study findings and limits: Fewer expanded clones and more diversity marked long-lived versus aged donors.

A note on this clonotype: What it binds is not known.

CDR1 and CDR2 (germline): MDHEN, SYDVKM. V shed 6 bases and J 3 bases; nucleotides not matched to a gene: 10. The length of the CDR3 is 17 residues. This sample also appeared in a second study, on T cells of mothers and their children.

This sequence joins TRBV28 and TRBJ2-6; 8 bases match TRBD1. Material: blood. This TCR was recovered from a woman aged 35 to 49 in good health. For the CDR3, the DNA is TGTGCCAGCAGCCCGGCGACAGGGGTACGTGGGGCCAACGTCCTGACTTTC. Translation gives CASSPATGVRGANVLTF.